The sequence of this TCR beta chain was determined in a study of cytomegalovirus exposure and HLA in healthy donors. This CDR3 has 19 amino acids. V shed 0 bases and J shed 5 bases, with 24 bases lying between them. PCR involved 60 Vbeta and 13 Jbeta primers. TCRdb's table, derived via immunoSEQ multiplex PCR, lists solely in-frame clones and lacks some. Among about 92,000 clones listed, almost 85% were seen once. The rearrangement uses TRBV5-3 and TRBJ1-5, with D perhaps matching TRBD1 (6 bases). TRBV5-3 belongs to the ORF category, with a function that is uncertain. The sequencing sample was made of PBMCs. The TCR was taken from a young woman in good health and CMV-seropositive. The CDR3 reads CARSLGTTGKVSRDQPQHF. The CDR3 coding sequence is TGTGCCAGAAGCTTGGGCACCACAGGGAAGGTATCGAGGGATCAGCCCCAGCATTTT.